A single sample gave rise to the 22 T cell receptor beta chains below, sequenced in a study of blood T cell repertoires in COVID-19. The table came from immunoSEQ multiplex PCR; TCRdb's copy has only in-frame clones and leaves some out. The sample yields around 350,000 clones, about 88% seen once. Source material: peripheral blood. These receptors originate from a human donor in a cohort sampled during active COVID-19.

V gene TRBV27 combines with J gene TRBJ2-1; 9 positions match TRBD2. V lost 3 bases to trimming and J lost 2 bases; unmatched junction nucleotides: 2. This CDR3 spans 15 amino acids. Germline-derived CDR1 and CDR2 are MNHEY and SMNVEV (reference sequence). The CDR3 region is CASSFAGGTYNEQFF. In nucleotides, the CDR3 is TGTGCCAGCAGTTTCGCGGGGGGGACCTACAATGAGCAGTTCTTC.

The V gene is TRBV5-1, the J gene TRBJ2-7; D might be TRBD2 (6 bases). Trimming took 3 bases from V and 4 from J, leaving 17 bases between them. The CDR3 is made up of 15 amino acids. Germline V gene data show CDR1 as SGHRS and CDR2 as YFSETQ. CDR3 amino acids: CASSSGGGVGYEQYF. The CDR3 DNA sequence: TGCGCCAGCAGCTCCGGCGGCGGGGTGGGGTACGAGCAGTACTTC.

The rearrangement joins TRBV3-1 (or the pseudogene TRBV3-2) to TRBJ2-7; 9 bases agree with TRBD1. This CDR3 comprises 15 residues. The V gene's germline CDR1 is LGHDT and CDR2 YNNKEL (reference sequence). With V trimmed by 5 bases and J by 4 bases, 9 bases remained unmatched. The CDR3 DNA is TGTGCCAGCAGCGAACCGGGACAGGGAGGGTACGAGCAGTACTTC. Amino acids: CASSEPGQGGYEQYF.

The rearrangement uses TRBV5-4 and TRBJ2-5, with unresolved D. Germline V gives CDR1 SGHNT, CDR2 YYREEE (reference sequence). This CDR3 region has 16 residues. V was trimmed by 0 bases and J by 4 bases, leaving 16 bases between them. In DNA form, the CDR3 reads TGTGCCAGCAGCTTGGCCTCCTCGCGGTCCGTAGAGACCCAGTACTTC. Protein: CASSLASSRSVETQYF.

This chain connects TRBV27 to TRBJ2-7; the match to TRBD2 covers 8 bases. V was clipped by 2 bases and J by 2 bases; unmatched bases: 11. CDR3 length equals 17 residues. Germline V lookup: CDR1 MNHEY, CDR2 SMNVEV (reference sequence). Here the CDR3 reads CASSLMYRGGSPYEQYF. In DNA, the CDR3 is TGTGCCAGCAGTTTAATGTACCGGGGGGGAAGCCCCTACGAGCAGTACTTC.

CDR3 nucleotides: TGTGCCAGCAGCGCCCGGACTAGCGGGGGGCCACCTAGCACAGATACGCAGTATTTT. This codes for CASSARTSGGPPSTDTQYF. The V gene is TRBV9, the J gene TRBJ2-3; TRBD2 matches 14 bases. The CDR3 is made up of 19 amino acids. Germline V CDR1 and CDR2: SGDLS, YYNGEE. V lost 3 bases, J lost 0 bases, and 9 bases stayed unmatched.

DNA for the CDR3: TGTGCCAGCTCCAACTTCCCTGACAATCAGCCCCAGCATTTT. Residues: CASSNFPDNQPQHF. The chain recombines TRBV18 with TRBJ1-5, with D uncertain. The germline V and J ends were trimmed by 6 bases and 3 bases, with 12 bases remaining between them. The CDR3 is made up of 14 amino acids. Germline CDR1 reads KGHSH; CDR2 reads LQKENI.

The rearrangement links TRBV25-1 to TRBJ1-1; D gene uncertain. Germline V gene lookup returns CDR1 MGHDK and CDR2 SYGVNS. The V end lost 4 bases, the J end lost 1 base, and 10 bases lay between the germline ends. The CDR3 loop spans 14 amino acids. The CDR3 nucleotides read TGTGCCAGCAGTGCATACACAGCGAACACTGAAGCTTTCTTT. Protein sequence: CASSAYTANTEAFF.

In this sample, this clone turned up a few times. The chain has TRBV23-1 and TRBJ2-2, with D possibly being TRBD1 (6 bases). TRBV23-1 has ORF status, its function being uncertain. V shed 0 bases and J shed 6 bases, with 8 bases lying between them. There are 14 residues in the CDR3. CDR3 nucleotide sequence: TGCGCCAGCAGTCAATCAGAGGGGGCCGGGGAGCTGTTTTTT. Encoded protein: CASSQSEGAGELFF.

The chain combines TRBV29-1 with TRBJ2-6, with TRBD2 matching over 7 bases. This CDR3 has 15 residues. Germline V lookup: CDR1 SQVTM, CDR2 ANQGSEA. V was pared by 6 bases and J by 0 bases, with 5 bases of the junction left unmatched. CDR3 DNA sequence: TGCAGCGTCCTGGGGGGGGGCTCTGGGGCCAACGTCCTGACTTTC. This sequence encodes CSVLGGGSGANVLTF.

The CDR3 DNA reads TGTGCCAGCAGCTTAACAGGGGAGATCGGGGGCGAGCAGTACTTC. Its protein product is CASSLTGEIGGEQYF. The chain carries TRBV7-9 and TRBJ2-7; D is possibly TRBD1 (7 bases). Germline V CDR1 and CDR2: SEHNR, FQNEAQ (reference sequence). This CDR3 spans 15 amino acids. V shed 2 bases and J shed 6 bases, with 17 bases lying between them.

The chain has TRBV7-3 and TRBJ2-5; 7 positions match TRBD2. This CDR3 contains 14 residues. Germline values: CDR1 SGHTA, CDR2 FQGTGA. With V trimmed by 3 bases and J by 5 bases, 6 bases remained unmatched. CDR3 DNA: TGTGCCAGCAGCTTCGGGGGAGGGTTGGAGACCCAGTACTTC. Protein sequence: CASSFGGGLETQYF.

V gene TRBV7-2 combines with J gene TRBJ2-5; 9 bases map to TRBD1. CDR1 and CDR2 from the germline V gene are SGHTA and FQGNSA. This CDR3 spans 15 amino acids. The trim removed 4 bases at V and 5 bases at J, leaving 8 bases unmatched. The CDR3 DNA is TGTGCCAGCAGCTCCGGGACAGGGAATACGGAGACCCAGTACTTC. Translating gives CASSSGTGNTETQYF.

This sequence joins TRBV29-1 and TRBJ1-3; maybe TRBD1 (6 bases). CDR1 and CDR2 (germline): SQVTM, ANQGSEA. The CDR3 runs 16 residues. V was shortened by 2 bases and J by 0 bases, with 14 bases between the two germline ends. The CDR3 spells CSVEIAGQSSGNTIYF. CDR3 in DNA: TGCAGCGTTGAAATAGCAGGACAGAGCTCTGGAAACACCATATATTTT.

The J gene is TRBJ2-7, the V gene TRBV5-1; 8 positions match TRBD2. The length of the CDR3 is 15 residues. Germline V lookup: CDR1 SGHRS, CDR2 YFSETQ. J lost 3 bases, V lost 4 bases, and 9 bases had no gene match. Here the CDR3 DNA reads TGCGCCAGCAGCCGATCTCGGGAGGGCGTCTACGAGCAGTACTTC. This codes for CASSRSREGVYEQYF.

The V and J genes are TRBV7-8 and TRBJ1-2, with unresolved D. Germline V CDR1 and CDR2: SGHVS, FQNEAQ. The CDR3 spans 16 residues. V was trimmed by 3 bases and J by 8 bases, leaving 22 bases between them. The CDR3 DNA is TGTGCCAGCAGCTTCGGAGCCGGCAGCCCCCCTGGGGGCTACACCTTC. This codes for CASSFGAGSPPGGYTF.

The V and J genes are TRBV5-4 and TRBJ2-7, with 10 bases lining up with TRBD1. Germline lookup yields CDR1 SGHNT and CDR2 YYREEE (reference sequence). This CDR3 comprises 13 residues. V was clipped by 4 bases and J by 6 bases; unmatched bases: 4. CDR3 protein: CASSRQGAGEQYF. The CDR3 DNA sequence: TGTGCCAGCAGCAGACAGGGGGCGGGCGAGCAGTACTTC.

Regarding this clone: In the same sample, other DNA sequences code for this CDR3. J is TRBJ2-1 and V is TRBV5-1, with D possibly matching TRBD1 (5 bases). The CDR3 sequence is 15 residues long. Germline V gene sequence: CDR1 SGHRS, CDR2 YFSETQ. Between the trimmed V and J ends, which lost 0 bases and 0 bases, there was a span of 7 bases. In nucleotides, the CDR3 is TGCGCCAGCAGCTTGGGGCAGGGCTCCTACAATGAGCAGTTCTTC. Translating gives CASSLGQGSYNEQFF.

The chain employs TRBV3-1 (or the pseudogene TRBV3-2) and TRBJ2-5; 10 bases map to TRBD2. Germline loops: CDR1 LGHDT, CDR2 YNNKEL (reference sequence). CDR3 length: 19 residues. Trimming removed 0 bases from V and 5 bases from J; junction bases left unmatched: 15. In DNA form, the CDR3 reads TGTGCCAGCAGCCAAGATGAGGAGGTAGCTAGCGGGAGATGGGAGACCCAGTACTTC. Translation gives CASSQDEEVASGRWETQYF.

Only a few counts were recorded for this clone. The chain is built from TRBV9 and TRBJ2-2; 7 bases line up with TRBD1. This CDR3 is built from 15 residues. With 4 bases clipped from V and 4 bases from J, the junction kept 7 bases outside the gene matches. The germline gives CDR1 SGDLS, CDR2 YYNGEE. In nucleotides, the CDR3 is TGTGCCAGCAGCTCGCCGACAGGGCCCACCGGGGAGCTGTTTTTT. This codes for CASSSPTGPTGELFF.

The chain carries TRBV6-5 and TRBJ1-2; 7 nucleotides line up with TRBD1. The CDR3 runs to 15 residues. Per germline, CDR1 MNHEY and CDR2 SVGAGI. J was trimmed by 5 bases and V by 0 bases; bases with no gene match: 6. CDR3 nucleotides: TGTGCCAGCAGTTACTCGACAGGGATGGTTTATGGCTACACCTTC. Residues: CASSYSTGMVYGYTF.

In this sample, this clone turned up a few times. This CDR3 is also generated by other DNA sequences in the sample. V usage is TRBV12-3 or TRBV12-4 and J usage is TRBJ1-1, with D hard to call. CDR3 length: 13 residues. The V and J ends lost 2 bases and 1 base respectively, with 5 bases between them. The DNA for the CDR3 is TGTGCCAGCAGTTTATCGGGGAACACTGAAGCTTTCTTT. This sequence encodes CASSLSGNTEAFF.